The present entry profiles one TCR beta chain with its context. Authors' processing steps: Estimation of nucleated cell counts was performed using reference gene primer amplification. Here immunoSEQ multiplex PCR was the method, and the copy in TCRdb shows in-frame clones only, minus some. The V and J calls and the clone size are those of that table, but D and trimming were determined from the DNA. Of more than 150,000 clones in the sample, approximately 94% were seen once. This sample is part of a study of blood T cell repertoires in COVID-19. Study at large: Acute and convalescent COVID-19 specimens originated in the United States, Italy and Spain. PBMCs, B-cell-depleted T cells, or T cells were the source of the cDNA or gDNA that made up the material.

The germline V gene has CDR1 SEHNR and CDR2 FQNEAQ (reference sequence). This CDR3 spans 15 amino acids. Trimming removed 5 bases from V and 5 bases from J; junction bases left unmatched: 7. Sequencing input: peripheral blood. V is TRBV7-9 and J is TRBJ2-1; 9 bases match TRBD1. The receptor was isolated from a man aged 30 to 39 with COVID-19, enrolled during active disease. In nucleotides, the CDR3 is TGTGCCAGCAGCGCCCGGGACAGGGTCCACAATGAGCAGTTCTTC. Translation gives CASSARDRVHNEQFF.